The 4 T cell receptor beta chains listed next were all sequenced from one sample in a study of blood T cell repertoires in COVID-19. Profiled with immunoSEQ multiplex PCR; TCRdb holds only in-frame clones, not every one. The sample holds hundreds of thousands of clones, around 90% seen once. Source material: peripheral blood. The receptor source for this set is a human donor in a cohort sampled during active COVID-19.

The genes are TRBV7-3 and TRBJ2-5; the match to TRBD2 covers 7 bases. The germline V gene encodes CDR1 SGHTA and CDR2 FQGTGA. The junction had 9 bases not matched to a gene; V was cut back by 6 bases and J by 2 bases. The CDR3 has 15 residues. CDR3 amino acids: CASRNGASGQETQYF. CDR3 nucleotides: TGTGCCAGCAGAAATGGGGCTAGCGGACAAGAGACCCAGTACTTC.

This clone was observed a single time. The chain has TRBV19 and TRBJ2-1; 9 bases align to TRBD2. Germline lookup yields CDR1 LNHDA and CDR2 SQIVND (reference sequence). The CDR3 spans 16 residues. V shed 5 bases and J 8 bases; nucleotides not matched to a gene: 13. CDR3 nucleotide sequence: TGTGCCAGTAGTCCTCATGTGAGCGGGAGGCAGTATGAGCAGTTCTTC. Protein product: CASSPHVSGRQYEQFF.

V is TRBV18 and J is TRBJ2-7; 7 nucleotides align to TRBD1. With 3 bases clipped from V and 7 bases from J, the junction kept 12 bases outside the gene matches. The CDR3 covers 15 residues. Germline CDR1 is KGHSH and CDR2 is LQKENI. DNA for the CDR3: TGTGCCAGCTCACCTCGACAGGGAGTACGGGAAGAGCAGTACTTC. Protein: CASSPRQGVREEQYF.

About this clone: Other nucleotide sequences in the sample specify the same CDR3. The chain couples TRBV6-6 to TRBJ2-3; no reliable D call. Germline-derived CDR1 and CDR2 are MNHNY and SVGAGI (reference sequence). V lost 6 bases, J lost 0 bases, and 4 bases lay in between. The CDR3 has 12 amino acids. The CDR3 is CASRLSTDTQYF. CDR3 nucleotide sequence: TGTGCCAGCAGACTCAGCACAGATACGCAGTATTTT.